The 30 T cell receptor beta chains below were found in one sample sequenced in a study of CXCR3-negative and CXCR3-positive naive CD8 T cells. Via 5' RACE with UMI labels, TRB cDNA libraries were prepared. Reprocessing the 5' RACE reads, TCRdb reports a single entry for every CDR3 protein and omits DNA. The sample table sets out some 150,000 distinct CDR3 sequences. Points from the study as a whole: TRB CDR3s were more hydrophobic in CXCR3-positive than in CXCR3-negative naive cells.

Their antigens remain unidentified. What was sequenced was naive CXCR3+ CD8+ T cells from blood. Specified subset: CD45RO-CCR7+CD27+CD95- naive CD8+ T cells expressing CXCR3 (TNR3+). The receptor source for this set is a human donor in good health. Some clones in this sample may be carry-over from other donors' samples.

V gene TRBV3-1 combines with J gene TRBJ2-7. The CDR3 is made up of 14 amino acids. CDR1 is LGHDT and CDR2 is YNNKEL in the germline V gene (reference sequence). CDR3 protein: CASSQDGFSYEQYF.

The CDR3 reads CASSPRDSQETQYF. The V call is TRBV4-1, the J call TRBJ2-5; TCRdb calls TRBD2, which cannot be checked without DNA. CDR1 MGHRA and CDR2 YSYEKL come from the germline V gene. The CDR3 length is 14 residues.

The gene calls are TRBV29-1 and TRBJ2-7; TCRdb reports TRBD1, a call that lacks DNA to check it against. The CDR3 has 13 residues. Germline V CDR1 and CDR2: SQVTM, ANQGSEA. The CDR3 loop reads CSALGDGGYEQYF.

The genes are TRBV7-7 and TRBJ2-7; checking the TCRdb D call of TRBD2 is not possible without DNA. CDR3 size: 15 residues. CDR1 SSHAT and CDR2 FNYEAQ come from the germline V gene (reference sequence). The CDR3: CASSPTSASSYEQYF.

The chain combines TRBV6-2 or TRBV6-3 with TRBJ1-1; checking the TCRdb D call of TRBD1 is not possible without DNA. The CDR3 is 14 residues long. Germline lookup yields CDR1 MNHEY and CDR2 SVGEGT. CDR3 loop: CASSPRETNTEAFF.

CDR3: CASSYGLPPYEQYF. This rearrangement joins TRBV7-9 to TRBJ2-7; TCRdb's D gene call, TRBD2, goes unchecked for lack of DNA. CDR1 and CDR2 from the germline V gene are SEHNR and FQNEAQ (reference sequence). The CDR3 runs 14 residues.

The V gene is TRBV5-1, the J gene TRBJ2-5; TCRdb names TRBD1, which stays unverified in the absence of DNA. There are 14 residues in the CDR3. CDR1 is SGHRS and CDR2 is YFSETQ in the germline V gene. CDR3 loop: CASSLGTSEGTQYF.

This rearrangement joins TRBV29-1 to TRBJ2-7. Germline CDR1 reads SQVTM; CDR2 reads ANQGSEA. The CDR3 covers 13 residues. CDR3 protein: CSVESDGSFEQYF.

This chain links TRBV7-3 with TRBJ2-7; absent DNA, TCRdb's TRBD2 call cannot be checked. The CDR3 runs 15 residues. Germline CDR1 SGHTA, CDR2 FQGTGA. CDR3 in amino acids: CASSLDGGGSYEQYF.

The chain uses TRBV12-3 or TRBV12-4 and TRBJ2-3; TCRdb lists TRBD2, though no DNA is available to test this call. CDR3 size: 19 residues. The CDR3: CASSPPLILAGGKADTQYF.

V and J are TRBV4-3 and TRBJ2-1. CDR1 and CDR2 from the germline V gene are LGHNA and YSLEER. This CDR3 comprises 15 residues. CDR3 amino acids: CASSQDGVSYNEQFF.

CDR3 sequence: CSARTVASGLTDTQYF. V gene TRBV20-1 combines with J gene TRBJ2-3; absent DNA, TCRdb's TRBD2 call cannot be checked. Germline loops: CDR1 DFQATT, CDR2 SNEGSKA (reference sequence). This CDR3 comprises 16 residues.

The chain has TRBV7-9 and TRBJ2-1. The CDR3 consists of 16 residues. Looked up from germline, CDR1 is SEHNR and CDR2 is FQNEAQ (reference sequence). The chain's CDR3 is CASSVGTGSSYNEQFF. The full variable domain, rest sourced from reference TRBV7-9 and TRBJ2-1, is DTGVSQNPRHKITKRGQNVTFRCDPISEHNRLYWYRQTLGQGPEFLTYFQNEAQLEKSRLLSDRFSAERPKGSFSTLEIQRTEQGDSAMYLCASSVGTGSSYNEQFFGPGTRLTVL.

The chain carries TRBV24-1 and TRBJ2-7; the D call from TCRdb, TRBD1, cannot be confirmed without DNA. The CDR3 sequence is 17 residues long. Germline loops: CDR1 KGHDR, CDR2 SFDVKD. This CDR3 reads CATSDLIAGQSSYEQYF.

The chain is built from TRBV6-2 or TRBV6-3 and TRBJ1-1; with no DNA, the TCRdb D assignment of TRBD1 cannot be verified. From germline, CDR1 is MNHEY and CDR2 SVGEGT. This CDR3 region has 14 residues. CDR3 protein: CASTRDNMNTEAFF.

The rearrangement uses TRBV9 and TRBJ2-7. This CDR3 is 13 amino acids long. Germline V gene sequence: CDR1 SGDLS, CDR2 YYNGEE. The CDR3 sequence: CASSAGSSYEQYF.

The chain couples TRBV12-3 or TRBV12-4 to TRBJ1-2. This CDR3 contains 12 residues. The chain's CDR3 is CASSPGSGGYTF.

This chain connects TRBV19 to TRBJ2-7; the TRBD1 assignment by TCRdb is unverifiable without DNA. Germline loops: CDR1 LNHDA, CDR2 SQIVND (reference sequence). The CDR3 covers 15 residues. CDR3 region: CASSIMGQGSHEQYF. The variable domain in full, completed from reference TRBV19 and TRBJ2-7, reads DGGITQSPKYLFRKEGQNVTLSCEQNLNHDAMYWYRQDPGQGLRLIYYSQIVNDFQKGDIAEGYSVSREKKESFPLTVTSAQKNPTAFYLCASSIMGQGSHEQYFGPGTRLTVT.

J is TRBJ2-1 and V is TRBV3-1; TCRdb selects TRBD1, and the lack of DNA leaves this call unchecked. The CDR3 runs 18 residues. Germline V lookup: CDR1 LGHDT, CDR2 YNNKEL (reference sequence). CDR3 sequence: CASSQDRVGGGPRGEQFF.

CDR3 region: CASSPTSGTDFQETQYF. The V and J genes are TRBV11-3 and TRBJ2-5; TCRdb calls TRBD1, which cannot be checked without DNA. The length of the CDR3 is 17 residues. Germline assignment: CDR1 SGHNT and CDR2 YENEEA.

The chain employs TRBV29-1 and TRBJ2-3; the TCRdb D gene call, TRBD2, has no DNA to confirm it. This CDR3 is built from 16 residues. Germline V gene sequence: CDR1 SQVTM, CDR2 ANQGSEA. The CDR3 loop is CSVVPAIGGGADTQYF.

This chain uses TRBV5-1 with TRBJ2-7; TCRdb lists TRBD1, though no DNA is available to test this call. Germline assignment: CDR1 SGHRS and CDR2 YFSETQ. This CDR3 is 15 amino acids long. CDR3: CASSFQQGLLYEQYF.

The CDR3 protein is CASSLGASGELFF. The chain recombines TRBV7-9 with TRBJ2-2; lacking DNA, the TRBD1 call made by TCRdb goes unchecked. Germline V CDR1 and CDR2: SEHNR, FQNEAQ (reference sequence). The CDR3 has 13 residues.

The V gene is TRBV11-2, the J gene TRBJ1-5. Germline V gives CDR1 SGHAT, CDR2 FQNNGV. This CDR3 region has 13 residues. The CDR3: CASSHGVNQPQHF.

V gene TRBV9 combines with J gene TRBJ1-1; TCRdb indicates TRBD1, and absent DNA this call remains unverified. Germline CDR1 and CDR2: SGDLS and YYNGEE. The CDR3 totals 13 residues. The CDR3 here is CASSGEGLTEAFF.

V and J are TRBV4-3 and TRBJ2-7; the TCRdb call, TRBD2, lacks DNA for checking. Germline CDR1 LGHNA, CDR2 YSLEER. The CDR3 consists of 16 residues. The CDR3 spells CASSQDTLAGSYEQYF.

V is TRBV9 and J is TRBJ2-1. This CDR3 comprises 16 residues. Per the germline V gene, CDR1 is SGDLS and CDR2 is YYNGEE. The chain's CDR3 is CASSVALERYHNEQFF.

The chain joins TRBV28 to TRBJ2-3; TCRdb returns TRBD2, unconfirmable since there is no DNA. Germline CDR1 and CDR2: MDHEN and SYDVKM. CDR3 length equals 17 residues. Here the CDR3 reads CASRFPSSGRVTDTQYF.

The J gene is TRBJ1-2, the V gene TRBV12-3 or TRBV12-4. The CDR3 spans 15 residues. The CDR3 is CASSFFNADGYGYTF.

This rearrangement joins TRBV28 to TRBJ1-1; no DNA is available, so the TRBD1 call from TCRdb remains unchecked. Germline CDR1 reads MDHEN; CDR2 reads SYDVKM. The CDR3 is 13 amino acids. The chain's CDR3 is CASSWGRRTEAFF.